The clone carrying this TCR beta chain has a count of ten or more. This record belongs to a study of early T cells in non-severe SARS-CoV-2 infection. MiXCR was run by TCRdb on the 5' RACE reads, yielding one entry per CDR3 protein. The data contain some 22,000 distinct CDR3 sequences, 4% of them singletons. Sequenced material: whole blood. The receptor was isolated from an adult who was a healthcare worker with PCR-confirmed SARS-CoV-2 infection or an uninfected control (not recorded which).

CDR3 bases: TGTGCCTGGAGTGCTGAGAACACTGAAGCTTTCTTT. This sequence encodes CAWSAENTEAFF. The chain recombines TRBV30 with TRBJ1-1, with D unclear. The V gene lost 1 base and the J gene lost 1 base, with 4 bases spanning the gap. Germline V gene sequence: CDR1 GTSNPN, CDR2 SVGIG (reference sequence). The CDR3 length is 12 residues.